This paragraph covers one T cell receptor beta chain sequence. The specificity of this receptor is unknown. This clone may be a read error of a much larger clone one base away. These data originate in a study of T cells in Graves' hyperthyroidism and ophthalmopathy (dated by TCRdb to between 2018 and 2021). Looking at the study overall: Peripheral blood was collected at initial diagnosis, before any treatment. TCR Vbeta CDR3 sequencing of 120 to 150 peripheral blood samples (more than 40 ophthalmopathy, about 80 hyperthyroidism and 17 progressor patients) is reported in the paper. In addition, the study compared T-cell repertoires in thyroid tissue and in blood from six Graves' hyperthyroidism patients. Prospective prediction of ophthalmopathy was tested in an independent validation cohort consisting of 18 hyperthyroidism patients and 17 patients who later progressed to ophthalmopathy. Following sampling, methimazole starting at 30 mg daily was given to hyperthyroidism patients, and high-dose intravenous methylprednisolone was given to ophthalmopathy patients. The 100 discovery patients were divided at random into training and test sets in a 7:3 ratio. A discovery cohort of approximately 97 patients, approximately 45 with Graves' ophthalmopathy and approximately 55 with stable Graves' hyperthyroidism, was used to find distinguishing TCR V-J signatures. The research as a whole found: Ophthalmopathy was separated from stable hyperthyroidism by a 13 V-J signature model, with approximately 90% sensitivity and 81% to 82% specificity obtained in cross-validation and 80%/75% obtained in testing. Sample size was not statistically predetermined, and blinding of investigators to group allocation was not performed. Most expanded thyroid clonotypes (frequency above 0.001) were also found in blood, which suggests that blood repertoires may mirror thyroid immune responses. In validation, the model predicted progression to ophthalmopathy with over 60% sensitivity and over 72% specificity, a median of roughly seven months before onset.

TCR beta CDR3 regions were amplified from RNA transcripts. A first-round RT-PCR of the TCR CDR3 used the HTBI primer set with the Qiagen OneStep RT-PCR kit. Libraries were constructed in a second round of multiplex PCR, after which size selection and purification were performed. The libraries were sequenced on an Illumina HiSeq2000 using paired-end 100 bp reads. On the authors' methods: SOAPnuke was used to process the raw data, with reads discarded if the reads contained adapters or uncalled bases, had a mean Phred below 15, or lacked an exact constant-primer or identifier match. COPE v1.2.5 was used to merge high-quality paired reads, and clonotypes were defined as unique nucleotide sequences. MiTCR v1.1 was used to align the clonotypes against IMGT TRBV, TRBD and TRBJ reference segments. The analysis was restricted to V-J combinations with a frequency above 0.0001, which together covered just over 98% of the repertoires. A TCS score was defined as the ratio of F50 (clonal expansion) to E x V (chaos), with BLOSUM62-based TCRdist applied between CDR3 peptides within each V-J. Welch's t-statistics and random forest reduced roughly 500 V-J features to 10 to 15, which were used in a naive Bayes classifier (R e1071). TCRdb reprocessed the public reads (quality trimming at Q25 with fastp, clone calling with MiXCR) and kept in-frame beta chains. Records with the same CDR3 protein are collapsed into one entry carrying the most frequent genes and DNA. The V and J calls and clone size come from TCRdb's table, not from the authors' own analysis. This sample holds approximately 410,000 distinct CDR3 sequences; roughly 15% were observed only once. The ten largest clones take up around 5.3% of the sample.

Stable Graves' hyperthyroidism was defined as no progression to ophthalmopathy during 18 months of follow-up. Hyperthyroidism patients were newly diagnosed, with disease duration under 2 months, and aged 18 to 65 years. Any patient with an uncontrolled infection, another autoimmune disease, pregnancy or lactation was excluded. Diagnoses were based on clinical symptoms, serum thyroxine and TRAb, thyroid ultrasound and orbital computed tomography. PBMCs were separated from roughly 10 ml of fresh peripheral blood using Ficoll-Paque density gradient centrifugation. Total RNA was extracted with Trizol reagent, and quality was checked on an Agilent 2100 Bioanalyzer. Material: blood. The receptor's source is a woman aged 18-29 years with Graves' hyperthyroidism.

The DNA reads TGTGCCAGCTCCGAACAGGGAACCGCCGGGGAGCCGTTTTTT. Its amino acids are CASSEQGTAGEPFF. This chain joins TRBV18 to TRBJ2-2; a tentative D call is TRBD1 (6 bases match). CDR1 and CDR2, per the germline V gene, are KGHSH and LQKENI. Reading from cysteine to phenylalanine, the CDR3 counts 14 amino acids. Of all the DNA, just the CDR3 is kept, 42 bases in frame from base 1.